This is a list of T cell receptor beta chains from one sample in a study of T cells in Graves' hyperthyroidism and ophthalmopathy. TCRdb re-derived calls from the multiplex PCR reads in MiXCR, one entry per CDR3 protein. The table has hundreds of thousands of distinct CDR3 sequences, around a quarter seen once. The sequenced sample consisted of blood. The receptors stem from a woman aged 25 to 45 with Graves' ophthalmopathy. CDR3s include the opening cysteine and the closing phenylalanine or tryptophan.

v_call: TRBV29-1
j_call: TRBJ1-1
cdr3_aa: CSVEDGDRARLNTEAFF

v_call: TRBV12-3/TRBV12-4
j_call: TRBJ1-1
cdr3_aa: CASSYLPVVRPDAFF

v_call: TRBV29-1
j_call: TRBJ1-1
cdr3_aa: CSVSDRSGEAFF

v_call: TRBV20-1
j_call: TRBJ1-5
cdr3_aa: CSARTGFQPQHF

v_call: TRBV9
j_call: TRBJ1-5
cdr3_aa: CASSAGDRGTGNQPQHF

v_call: TRBV29-1
j_call: TRBJ2-5
cdr3_aa: CSVEQQGIEETQYF

v_call: TRBV24-1
j_call: TRBJ2-2
cdr3_aa: CATSDLTGVRSGELFF

v_call: TRBV7-2
j_call: TRBJ2-5
cdr3_aa: CASSRGLGVGQETQYF

v_call: TRBV30
j_call: TRBJ1-2
cdr3_aa: CAWSPSSRDGYTF

v_call: TRBV3-1
j_call: TRBJ2-5
cdr3_aa: CASSPEVQETQYF

v_call: TRBV12-5
j_call: TRBJ1-5
cdr3_aa: CASGIARNNQPQHF

v_call: TRBV4-1
j_call: TRBJ1-6
cdr3_aa: CASSQEGQGGSYNSPLHF

v_call: TRBV20-1
j_call: TRBJ2-5
cdr3_aa: CSAYPQETQYF

v_call: TRBV4-1
j_call: TRBJ1-1
cdr3_aa: CASSQAPQGSTEAFF

v_call: TRBV19
j_call: TRBJ2-5
cdr3_aa: CASSLTSGGRAETQYF

v_call: TRBV20-1
j_call: TRBJ1-5
cdr3_aa: CSARIRQDGNQPQHF

v_call: TRBV7-2
j_call: TRBJ2-7
cdr3_aa: CASSTDTIGLQQYF

v_call: TRBV28
j_call: TRBJ2-2
cdr3_aa: CASFPGTGETGELFF

v_call: TRBV5-4
j_call: TRBJ2-1
cdr3_aa: CASSLSVRYFSEQFF

v_call: TRBV5-1
j_call: TRBJ2-7
cdr3_aa: CASSFNVGRAIGEQYF

v_call: TRBV20-1
j_call: TRBJ1-5
cdr3_aa: CSARDQKGVSNQPQHF

v_call: TRBV5-1
j_call: TRBJ1-1
cdr3_aa: CASSDMGPNEAFF

v_call: TRBV12-3/TRBV12-4
j_call: TRBJ1-1
cdr3_aa: CASSRSAEGTEAFF

v_call: TRBV9
j_call: TRBJ2-2
cdr3_aa: CASSPSGGAITGELFF